The subject of this entry is one T cell receptor (beta chain). Its antigen is not identified. Trimming left V 4 bases short and J 5 bases short, with 16 bases between. The CDR3 runs 15 residues. Germline assignment: CDR1 SGHRS and CDR2 YFSETQ. The data belong to a study of cytomegalovirus exposure and HLA in healthy donors. Study results and caveats: Presence/absence analyses assumed roughly uniform sequencing depth across donors, which may not hold. Earlier analysis yielded a pattern in which most TCR beta V segments were productive about 90% or about 30% of the time. The classifier, whose performance was assessed in both the original and validation cohorts, reportedly diagnosed cytomegalovirus status with high specificity and sensitivity.

PCR was performed using 60 Vbeta and 13 Jbeta primers. The protocol was immunoSEQ multiplex PCR, while the TCRdb copy is restricted to in-frame clones and leaves out a portion. The sample yields about 140,000 clones, more than 75% seen once. The genes are TRBV5-1 and TRBJ2-1; a possible D gene is TRBD1 (6 bases). The receptor comes from a female donor in good health and CMV-seronegative. What was sequenced was PBMCs. The CDR3 DNA is TGCGCCAGCAGCGGAAACGGATGGACAGACAATGAGCAGTTCTTC. This translates into CASSGNGWTDNEQFF.